This T cell receptor beta chain comes out of a study of blood T cell repertoires in COVID-19. This CDR3 spans 9 amino acids. Only in-frame clones appear in the TCRdb table, and some are missing; sequencing was by immunoSEQ multiplex PCR. Among over 100,000 clones, 84% were seen once, and the ten largest hold 9% to 15%. Sequencing was done on a sample of peripheral blood. The receptor was isolated from an older woman with acute or convalescent COVID-19. V and J are TRBV21-1 and TRBJ1-1. TRBV21-1 is listed as a pseudogene. The DNA for the CDR3 is TGTGCCAGCAGCAAGTTACTATTATTT. Translation gives CASSKLLLF.